This T cell receptor beta chain was found in a study of OX40 agonist ivuxolimab in advanced cancers. The CDR3 has 12 residues. With V trimmed by 11 bases and J by 9 bases, 8 bases remained unmatched. The germline CDR1 and CDR2 sequences are LNHDA and SQIVND (reference sequence). The count of this clone is one. Some clones are missing from TCRdb's copy, which holds only in-frame ones; the method was immunoSEQ multiplex PCR. This table has tens of thousands of clones, approximately 90% appearing once. The TCR sequence derives from an adult with an advanced solid tumor such as melanoma, head and neck, liver or kidney cancer. The chain is built from TRBV19 and TRBJ2-2, with 8 bases that match TRBD1. Material: CD4+ or CD8+ T cells sorted from blood, obtained in a trial of the OX40 agonist ivuxolimab. The CDR3 DNA sequence: TGTGCCTCTCGGCAGGGGGCCCGGGAGCTGTTTTTT. It is translated as CASRQGARELFF.